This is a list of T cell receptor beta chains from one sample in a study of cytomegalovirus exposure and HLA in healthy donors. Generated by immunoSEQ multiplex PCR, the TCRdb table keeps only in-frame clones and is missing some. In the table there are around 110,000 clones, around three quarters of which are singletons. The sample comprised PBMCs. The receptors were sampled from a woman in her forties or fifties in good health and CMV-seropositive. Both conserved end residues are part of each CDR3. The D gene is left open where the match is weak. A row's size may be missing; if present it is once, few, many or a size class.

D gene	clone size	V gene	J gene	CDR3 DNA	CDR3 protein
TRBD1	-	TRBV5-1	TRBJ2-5	TGCGCCAGCAGCCTCGGACAGGCGAACACTCAAGAGACCCAGTACTTC	CASSLGQANTQETQYF
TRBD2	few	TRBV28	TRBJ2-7	TGTGCCAGCAGAAATCCGACTAGCGGGGGGTTACCGTACGAGCAGTACTTC	CASRNPTSGGLPYEQYF
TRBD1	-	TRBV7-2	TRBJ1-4	TGTGCCAGCAGCTTAGGGGGACAGGGGGAAAAACTGTTTTTT	CASSLGGQGEKLFF
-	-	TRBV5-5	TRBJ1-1	TGTGCCAGCAGCCGAGTTACAGAGAACACTGAAGCTTTCTTT	CASSRVTENTEAFF
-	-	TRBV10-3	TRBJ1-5	TGTGCCATCAGCGTGACGGGGATCAATCAGCCCCAGCATTTT	CAISVTGINQPQHF
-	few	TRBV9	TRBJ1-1	TGTGCCAGCAGCGCCGGGCGGGGAGGAGTGAACACTGAAGCTTTCTTT	CASSAGRGGVNTEAFF
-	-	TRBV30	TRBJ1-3	TGTGCCTGGAGTAGGGCGGGACCTTCTGGAAACACCATATATTTT	CAWSRAGPSGNTIYF
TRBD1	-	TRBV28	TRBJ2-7	TGTGCCAGCAGACAGGGGTCCTACGAGCAGTACTTC	CASRQGSYEQYF
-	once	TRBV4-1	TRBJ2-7	TGCGCCAGCAGCCACCCGAGGCGTGATTACGAGCAGTACTTC	CASSHPRRDYEQYF
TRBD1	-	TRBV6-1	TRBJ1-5	TGTGCCAGCAGTCCTCGGACAGGGACTCAGCCCCAGCATTTT	CASSPRTGTQPQHF
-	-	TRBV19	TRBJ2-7	TGTGCCAGTATGGGACAAACAGACTACGAGCAGTACTTC	CASMGQTDYEQYF
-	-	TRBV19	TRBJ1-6	TGTGCCAGTAGTACCCCCTATGAGCGGGGATCGGGTTCACCCCTCCACTTT	CASSTPYERGSGSPLHF
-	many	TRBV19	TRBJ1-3	TGTGCCAGTACCCTGGACAGATACTCTGGAAACACCATATATTTT	CASTLDRYSGNTIYF
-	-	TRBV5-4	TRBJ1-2	TGTGCCAGCAGCCAAGCTGTGTCAGGGGACTATGGCTACACCTTC	CASSQAVSGDYGYTF
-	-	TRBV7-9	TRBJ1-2	TGTGCCAGCAGCCTGGAAACGGGCCGAGGGGGCTACACCTTC	CASSLETGRGGYTF
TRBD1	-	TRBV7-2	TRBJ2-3	TGTGCCAGCAGCTCCTGGACAGGGCGCACAGATACGCAGTATTTT	CASSSWTGRTDTQYF
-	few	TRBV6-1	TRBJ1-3	TGTGCCAGCCATACCGGGGGAAACACCATATATTTT	CASHTGGNTIYF
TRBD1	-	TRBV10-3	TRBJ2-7	TGTGCCATCAGTGACCTGGGGACAGGGCTATACGAGCAGTACTTC	CAISDLGTGLYEQYF
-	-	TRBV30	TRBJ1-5	TGTGCCTGGAGTGTACCTAGACCGAGCAATCAGCCCCAGCATTTT	CAWSVPRPSNQPQHF
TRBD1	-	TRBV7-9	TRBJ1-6	TGTTCCAGCAGCTTAGGCGGTGGGGGGACAGGGAATAATTCACCCCTCCACTTC	CSSSLGGGGTGNNSPLHF
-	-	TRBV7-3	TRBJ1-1	TGTGCCAGCAGCTTCAGGGCAGGGGCGAACACTGAAGCTTTCTTT	CASSFRAGANTEAFF
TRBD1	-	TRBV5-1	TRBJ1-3	TGCGCCAGCAGCTTGGCTGGGACAGGTGGGGACACCATATATTTT	CASSLAGTGGDTIYF
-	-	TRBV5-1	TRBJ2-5	TGCGCCAGCAGCTTGAATCCCCCGCGCCAAGAGACCCAGTACTTC	CASSLNPPRQETQYF
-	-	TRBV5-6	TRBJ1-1	TGTGCCAGCAGCCCCCCGACAGTTATGAACACTGAAGCTTTCTTT	CASSPPTVMNTEAFF
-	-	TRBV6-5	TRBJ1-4	TGTGCCAGCAGTTACTCGTCCAGGGAAGGGGAAAAACTGTTTTTT	CASSYSSREGEKLFF
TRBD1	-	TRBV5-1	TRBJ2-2	TGCGCCAGCGGCAGACAGGGGATTGATCCCGGGGAGCTGTTTTTT	CASGRQGIDPGELFF
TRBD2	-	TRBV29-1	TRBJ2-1	TGCAGCGCCGGACTAGCGGGATACAATGAGCAGTTCTTC	CSAGLAGYNEQFF
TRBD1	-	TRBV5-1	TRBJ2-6	TGCGCCAGCAGCCCCGGACAGGGGGCGTCCGGGGCCAACGTCCTGACTTTC	CASSPGQGASGANVLTF
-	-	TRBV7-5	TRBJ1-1	TGTGCCAGACGGGGATCTGAAGCTTTCTTT	CARRGSEAFF
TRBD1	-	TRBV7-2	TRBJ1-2	TGTGCCAGCAGCTTAACAACAGGGGTGGGTGGCTACACCTTC	CASSLTTGVGGYTF
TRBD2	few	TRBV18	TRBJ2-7	TGTGCCAGCTCAATAGCGGGGGGGCCCGAGCAGTACTTC	CASSIAGGPEQYF
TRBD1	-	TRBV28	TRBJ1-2	TGTGCCAGCAGCATGGGACAGTACTATGGCTACACCTTC	CASSMGQYYGYTF
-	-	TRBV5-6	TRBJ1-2	TGTGCCAGCAGACTACACGGCGGCTACACCTTC	CASRLHGGYTF
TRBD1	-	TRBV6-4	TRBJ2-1	TGTGCCAGCAGTGAGGCAGGGGGCCTCAATGAGCAGTTCTTC	CASSEAGGLNEQFF
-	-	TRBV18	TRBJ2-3	TGTGCCAGCTCATCATATGCAGGCAACACAGATACGCAGTATTTT	CASSSYAGNTDTQYF
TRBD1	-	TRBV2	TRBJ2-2	TGTGCCAGCAGTGGCAGGGGGCGCTTGGCCGGGGAGCTGTTTTTT	CASSGRGRLAGELFF
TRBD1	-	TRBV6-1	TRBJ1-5	TGTGCCAGCAACCTGGCAGGGACAGGGAATCAGCCCCAGCATTTT	CASNLAGTGNQPQHF
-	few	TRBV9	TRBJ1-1	TGTGCCAGCAGCGTACACCCTGTGGCAGCTTTCTTT	CASSVHPVAAFF
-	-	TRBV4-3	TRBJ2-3	TGCGCCAGCAGCCTCCAGAGCACAGATACGCAGTATTTT	CASSLQSTDTQYF
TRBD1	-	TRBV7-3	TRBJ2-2	TGTGCCAGCAGCGCACAGGGGGCGAGCACCGGGGAGCTGTTTTTT	CASSAQGASTGELFF
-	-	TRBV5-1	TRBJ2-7	TGCGCCAGCAGCTTGGACAGGGCCTACGAGCAGTACTTC	CASSLDRAYEQYF